This T cell receptor (beta chain) was found in a study of T cell responses to AZD1222 COVID-19 vaccine. General observations from the study: Repertoire sampling happened only post peak T cell response. The donors showed a predominance of white British ancestry and of females, with possible underestimation of clonal diversity. Spike-specific TCR breadth and depth both grew after two AZD1222 doses.

CDR1 SGHDT and CDR2 YYEEEE come from the germline V gene. V was trimmed by 1 base and J by 1 base, leaving 12 bases between them. The CDR3 is 16 residues long. Comments on this clone: The antigen is unknown.

Profiled with immunoSEQ multiplex PCR; TCRdb holds only in-frame clones, not every one. The sample gives around 78,000 clones, about 88% of which show up once; roughly 3.9% is in the top ten. The receptor comes from an adult in good health. The sequences come from peripheral blood, collected on day 0 of AZD1222 vaccination. V is TRBV5-6 and J is TRBJ1-3; D is ambiguous. CDR3 sequence reads: CASSLWTAFSGNTIYF. CDR3 coding DNA: TGTGCCAGCAGCTTGTGGACTGCCTTTTCTGGAAACACCATATATTTT.